The present T cell receptor beta chain was sequenced within a study of low-dose radiotherapy and immunotherapy resistance in tumors. V was shortened by 5 bases and J by 7 bases, with 14 bases between the two germline ends. Germline V gene sequence: CDR1 SGHVS, CDR2 FNYEAQ. CDR3 length: 13 amino acids. TRAV- and TRBV-specific primers, spanning alpha and beta chains, primed first-strand cDNA. Amplification, which lasted around 18 PCR cycles, used a constant-region primer and V-primer adapter to amplify TCRs. Amplification of the isolated mRNA used in vitro transcription. Each CDR3 protein is one row after TCRdb ran MiXCR on the reads. The table has around 80,000 distinct CDR3 sequences, around a sixth seen once. Time point noted: after trial treatment. Treatment denoted: LDRT plus nivolumab, ipilimumab, low-dose cyclophosphamide and aspirin (RACIN trial). Donors, who were enrolled in a single-arm phase I dose-escalation trial, received nivolumab, ipilimumab, aspirin, low-dose cyclophosphamide and low-dose radiotherapy.

This clonotype was seen repeatedly, ten times or more. The sample in question was PBMCs, obtained after low-dose radiotherapy plus immunotherapy. This receptor was taken from a male donor with prostate cancer. The chain is built from TRBV7-6 and TRBJ1-1, with no clear D. In DNA form, the CDR3 reads TGTGCCAGCAGCCTAAACCGCCAGAATGAAGCTTTCTTT. It yields the protein CASSLNRQNEAFF.